Below are 20 T cell receptor beta chains sequenced from a single sample in a study of Ad26.COV2.S vaccination and SARS-CoV-2 variants. Treatment in this sample: some 19 received Ad26.COV2.S at low or high dose, single or two shots; 5 received placebo; per-sample allocation not given. Each sample was drawn 63 days after the first injection (of vaccine or placebo). Here immunoSEQ multiplex PCR was the method, and the copy in TCRdb shows in-frame clones only, minus some. This sample has some 250,000 clones, with roughly 90% found just once. This material consisted of peripheral blood, taken in a trial of Ad26.COV2.S vaccine versus placebo. These receptors were obtained from a person aged 18-65 years who received the Ad26.COV2.S COVID-19 vaccine or a placebo.

This clone was counted once. V is TRBV11-2 and J is TRBJ2-1; no firm D call. This CDR3 region has 11 residues. V lost 3 bases and J 8 bases, leaving 5 bases between the germline ends. Per germline, CDR1 SGHAT and CDR2 FQNNGV. In DNA, the CDR3 is TGTGCCAGCAGCTTTGGGGATGAGCAGTTCTTC. This codes for CASSFGDEQFF.

This chain uses TRBV6-5 with TRBJ2-1; 10 bases match TRBD1. This CDR3 region has 15 residues. V gave up 1 base and J gave up 7 bases; unmatched junction bases: 4. The germline V gene encodes CDR1 MNHEY and CDR2 SVGAGI. The chain's CDR3 is CASSYWGTGENEQFF. Written as DNA, the CDR3 is TGTGCCAGCAGTTACTGGGGGACAGGGGAAAATGAGCAGTTCTTC.

This clone was detected only once. This chain uses TRBV20-1 with TRBJ2-7, with D perhaps TRBD1 or TRBD2 (6 bases each). CDR1 is DFQATT, CDR2 SNEGSKA, per germline (reference sequence). The CDR3 sequence is 14 residues long. V gave up 3 bases and J gave up 0 bases, with 12 bases separating them. The CDR3 reads CSASLGGFSYEQYF. The CDR3 DNA reads TGCAGTGCTAGTCTGGGGGGCTTCTCCTACGAGCAGTACTTC.

This clone was found a few times. The chain recombines TRBV28 with TRBJ2-2, with TRBD1 identical over 7 bases. The CDR3 is made up of 13 amino acids. Unmatched junction bases numbered 4, after V lost 8 bases and J lost 4 bases. CDR1 is MDHEN, CDR2 SYDVKM, per germline. CDR3 DNA sequence: TGTGCCAGCCGCAGGGGGTCCACCGGGGAGCTGTTTTTT. Its protein product is CASRRGSTGELFF.

J is TRBJ2-1 and V is TRBV4-1; 8 nucleotides line up with TRBD1. V gave up 0 bases and J gave up 7 bases; unmatched junction bases: 11. The CDR3 extends over 17 amino acids. Germline V gene sequence: CDR1 MGHRA, CDR2 YSYEKL. In nucleotides, the CDR3 is TGCGCCAGCAGCCAAGATAAAGGCAGGGGGCGTGCTAATGAGCAGTTCTTC. Protein: CASSQDKGRGRANEQFF.

The genes are TRBV11-1 and TRBJ2-1; 10 bases align to TRBD2. This CDR3 contains 15 residues. Germline values: CDR1 SGHAT, CDR2 FQDESV (reference sequence). Trimming took 1 base from V and 5 from J; bases not matched to a gene: 2. Here the CDR3 reads CASSLVGLADNEQFF. The CDR3 nucleotides read TGTGCCAGCAGCTTAGTCGGACTAGCGGACAATGAGCAGTTCTTC.

The genes are TRBV3-1 (or the pseudogene TRBV3-2) and TRBJ2-1; tentative D call: TRBD2 (7 bases). The CDR3 contains 14 residues. V dropped 3 bases and J dropped 5 bases, with 11 bases sitting between them. Looked up from germline, CDR1 is LGHDT and CDR2 is YNNKEL (reference sequence). The CDR3 here is CASSQRGPHNEQFF. Here the CDR3 DNA reads TGTGCCAGCAGCCAGCGGGGGCCGCACAATGAGCAGTTCTTC.

J is TRBJ2-7 and V is TRBV30; a weak D match, TRBD1 (5 bases). Germline V gives CDR1 GTSNPN, CDR2 SVGIG (reference sequence). The CDR3 runs to 14 residues. V was pared by 5 bases and J by 5 bases, with 19 bases between. The CDR3 DNA reads TGTGCCTGGGCCCCCGGCTCTCAAGGGGACGAGCAGTACTTC. It translates to CAWAPGSQGDEQYF.

The genes are TRBV9 and TRBJ1-3; no reliable D call. The ends were cut back, 0 bases at V and 3 bases at J, with 13 bases in the middle. The CDR3 contains 16 residues. Germline V CDR1 and CDR2: SGDLS, YYNGEE. The CDR3 reads CASSVGLTGGGNTIYF. The DNA for the CDR3 is TGTGCCAGCAGCGTAGGGCTGACCGGCGGTGGAAACACCATATATTTT.

V is TRBV7-2 and J is TRBJ2-3; maybe TRBD1 (6 bases). The V and J ends lost 4 bases and 6 bases respectively, with 8 bases between them. The length of the CDR3 is 12 residues. Germline CDR1 is SGHTA and CDR2 is FQGNSA. CDR3: CASSSQGDTQYF. CDR3 DNA sequence: TGTGCCAGCAGCTCCCAGGGGGATACGCAGTATTTT.

The V call is TRBV5-1, the J call TRBJ1-4; D is ambiguous. Trimming left V 3 bases short and J 0 bases short, with 9 bases between. Germline-derived CDR1 and CDR2 are SGHRS and YFSETQ. The CDR3 runs 15 residues. The CDR3 nucleotides are TGCGCCAGCAGCTGGACGGGGTCAACTAATGAAAAACTGTTTTTT. Residues: CASSWTGSTNEKLFF.

The chain has TRBV5-1 and TRBJ1-1; D is unclear. The CDR3 covers 13 residues. The germline gives CDR1 SGHRS, CDR2 YFSETQ. V was shortened by 3 bases and J by 4 bases, with 10 bases between the two germline ends. CDR3 DNA: TGCGCCAGCAGCTCCCAGTGGGGCACTGAAGCTTTCTTT. The encoded protein is CASSSQWGTEAFF.

The chain joins TRBV6-5 to TRBJ2-2; D is possibly TRBD1 (6 bases). Trimming took 6 bases from V and 5 from J, leaving 13 bases between them. CDR1 MNHEY and CDR2 SVGAGI come from the germline V gene. The CDR3 consists of 14 residues. This CDR3 is CASSRTAQTGELFF. Here the CDR3 DNA reads TGTGCCAGCAGCCGGACAGCGCAAACCGGGGAGCTGTTTTTT.

The chain joins TRBV6-5 to TRBJ2-1; D remains ambiguous. The CDR3 consists of 14 residues. Deletions cut 3 bases from V and 0 bases from J, with 6 bases between. The V gene's germline CDR1 is MNHEY and CDR2 SVGAGI. The CDR3, as DNA: TGTGCCAGCAGTTATACCCGCTCCTACAATGAGCAGTTCTTC. This gives the protein CASSYTRSYNEQFF.

The rearrangement joins TRBV11-3 to TRBJ2-1, with D tentatively TRBD2 (6 bases). Looked up from germline, CDR1 is SGHNT and CDR2 is YENEEA. The CDR3 covers 15 residues. Trimming stripped 4 bases from V and 2 bases from J, with 12 bases between. The CDR3 nucleotides read TGTGCCAGCAGCTCCGGGACTTGGCCCTACAATGAGCAGTTCTTC. This gives the protein CASSSGTWPYNEQFF.

This chain connects TRBV5-4 to TRBJ1-6; D is unresolved. V shed 1 base and J shed 0 bases, with 5 bases lying between them. The CDR3 runs to 15 residues. The V gene's germline CDR1 is SGHNT and CDR2 YYREEE (reference sequence). The CDR3 here is CASSLTSSYNSPLHF. DNA of the CDR3: TGTGCCAGCAGCTTGACCAGCTCCTATAATTCACCCCTCCACTTT.

V and J are TRBV27 and TRBJ2-7; weak D call: TRBD2 (6 bases). There are 12 residues in the CDR3. The ends were cut back, 8 bases at V and 3 bases at J, with 11 bases in the middle. Per germline, CDR1 MNHEY and CDR2 SMNVEV (reference sequence). CDR3 amino acids: CASGRTYYEQYF. CDR3 sequence (DNA): TGTGCCAGCGGGAGGACATACTACGAGCAGTACTTC.

The J gene is TRBJ2-3, the V gene TRBV19; D gene ambiguous. Germline loops: CDR1 LNHDA, CDR2 SQIVND (reference sequence). The length of the CDR3 is 11 residues. V lost 5 bases, J lost 10 bases, and 10 bases lay in between. For the CDR3, the DNA is TGTGCCAGTAGTGAAAGTCACGCGCAGTATTTT. The encoded protein is CASSESHAQYF.

The J gene is TRBJ1-3, the V gene TRBV19; D is ambiguous. The germline CDR1 and CDR2 sequences are LNHDA and SQIVND (reference sequence). With 6 bases removed from V and 2 bases from J, the gap between germline ends came to 20 bases. The CDR3 has 17 amino acids. The CDR3 here is CASSLYPGERAGNTIYF. CDR3 bases: TGTGCCAGTAGCCTCTACCCCGGCGAGCGAGCTGGAAACACCATATATTTT.

This chain joins TRBV5-1 and TRBJ1-2; no firm D call. The CDR3 extends over 14 amino acids. CDR1 and CDR2 (germline): SGHRS, YFSETQ. Trimming took off 5 bases at V and 5 bases at J, with 16 bases between the two ends. The chain's CDR3 is CASRQELGWYGYTF. The CDR3 bases are TGCGCCAGCAGACAAGAATTGGGGTGGTATGGCTACACCTTC.